A selection of T cell receptor beta chains follows, all from one sample in a study of blood T cell repertoires in COVID-19. TCRdb keeps only in-frame clones here, not all; method: immunoSEQ multiplex PCR. The sample carries 120,000 or so clones, about 86% recorded once. The specimen sequenced was peripheral blood. The receptors derive from a woman between 45 and 60 years old with acute or convalescent COVID-19. CDR3s include the opening cysteine and the closing phenylalanine or tryptophan. The D gene is left open where the match is weak. Not all rows give a size; the values are once, few, many and, for expanded clones, a class.

D	V	J	size	DNA	CDR3
TRBD1	TRBV6-5	TRBJ1-6	.	TGTGCCAGCAGTTGGGACAGGTCGAGTTCACCCCTCCACTTT	CASSWDRSSSPLHF
TRBD1	TRBV10-1	TRBJ1-5	.	TGCGCCAGCAACTCAGGGGGCAGTCAGCCCCAGCATTTT	CASNSGGSQPQHF
.	TRBV4-2	TRBJ2-2	once	TGTGCCAGCAGCCAAGGTGGGGGCTCCACCGGGGAGCTGTTTTTT	CASSQGGGSTGELFF
.	TRBV18	TRBJ2-3	.	TGTGCCAGCTCACCACCCTCGGGGGGCGATTCTTCCACAGATACGCAGTATTTT	CASSPPSGGDSSTDTQYF
.	TRBV28	TRBJ2-3	.	TGTGCCAGCGTCCGGGAGAGTACAGATACGCAGTATTTT	CASVRESTDTQYF
TRBD1	TRBV11-2	TRBJ2-7	.	TGTGCCAGCAGCCGGGACAGGGGGCAGTACGAGCAGTACTTC	CASSRDRGQYEQYF
.	TRBV29-1	TRBJ1-1	.	TGCAGCGTTGAAGAACGCAGGGTACGGGACACTGAAGCTTTCTTT	CSVEERRVRDTEAFF
.	TRBV27	TRBJ1-2	.	TGTGCCAGCAGTTTAAGGAGAACTAACTATGGCTACACCTTC	CASSLRRTNYGYTF
.	TRBV27	TRBJ1-5	few	TGTGCCAGCAAACGGAACTCCGGGCGGGATCAGCCCCAGCATTTT	CASKRNSGRDQPQHF
.	TRBV29-1	TRBJ1-1	.	TGCAGCGTTGTGAGGGAGAACACTGAAGCTTTCTTT	CSVVRENTEAFF
TRBD2	TRBV4-2	TRBJ2-2	.	TGTGCCAGCAGAGAATCGGGAGGAGCGGGGGGTCTCGTCACCGGGGAGCTGTTTTTT	CASRESGGAGGLVTGELFF
TRBD1	TRBV23-1	TRBJ1-1	.	TGCGCCAGCAGTTCTTGGGGGACAGCAAACACTGAAGCTTTCTTT	CASSSWGTANTEAFF
.	TRBV7-8	TRBJ1-1	few	TGTGCCAGCAGCTTAGGCCTCCCCGAGGAACCTTTCTTT	CASSLGLPEEPFF
.	TRBV4-1	TRBJ2-7	.	TGCGCCAGCAGCCAAGATGAGAATCTGGGGGCGTCTTACCCCTACGAGCAGTACTTC	CASSQDENLGASYPYEQYF
TRBD1	TRBV10-3	TRBJ1-2	.	TGTGCCATCACCAACAGGACGGGGACAGGGGGCGAGGGCTACACCTTC	CAITNRTGTGGEGYTF
TRBD1	TRBV30	TRBJ2-7	.	TGTGCCTGGAGTGTACAGGGGGCCTACGAGCAGTACTTC	CAWSVQGAYEQYF
.	TRBV6-1	TRBJ1-1	.	TGTGCCAGCAGTGAAGCAGCGAGTGCCCTTGAAGCTTTCTTT	CASSEAASALEAFF
TRBD2	TRBV3-1/TRBV3-2	TRBJ2-1	.	TGTGCCAGCAGCCAACTTCGGACTAGCGGGGGGGCTGAGCAGTTCTTC	CASSQLRTSGGAEQFF
.	TRBV14	TRBJ1-2	.	TGTGCCAGCAGCCAAGCTACCTATGGCTACACCTTC	CASSQATYGYTF
.	TRBV19	TRBJ2-2	.	TGTGCCAGTAGTATATCCAGGAGGGACACCGGGGAGCTGTTTTTT	CASSISRRDTGELFF
.	TRBV7-6	TRBJ1-6	.	TGTGCCAGCAGCTTAGTGAGTTTGGGGGCAAATAATTCACCCCTCCACTTT	CASSLVSLGANNSPLHF
TRBD1	TRBV6-6	TRBJ1-5	.	TGTGCCAGCAGTCAGACAGGGGGTAGCAATCAGCCCCAGCATTTT	CASSQTGGSNQPQHF
TRBD1	TRBV10-3	TRBJ2-1	.	TGTGCCATCAGTCTCGGGACAGGAGCTTACAATGAGCAGTTCTTC	CAISLGTGAYNEQFF
.	TRBV5-8	TRBJ1-2	.	TGTGCCAGCAGCTTGCGCCAGACACCACACTATGGCTACACCTTC	CASSLRQTPHYGYTF
TRBD1	TRBV24-1	TRBJ2-3	.	TGTGCCACCAGTGACCTGGGGACAGGGTTAGGGACAGATACGCAGTATTTT	CATSDLGTGLGTDTQYF
TRBD1	TRBV19	TRBJ1-2	.	TGTGCCAGTAGTGCCAGGGGGCAAGGCTACACCTTC	CASSARGQGYTF
TRBD1	TRBV5-4	TRBJ2-2	.	TGTGCCAGCAGCCAGGACAGGGACACCGGGGAGCTGTTTTTT	CASSQDRDTGELFF
.	TRBV3-1/TRBV3-2	TRBJ1-1	.	TGTGCCAGCAGCCAAGTAGGCGGGGCAAACACTGAAGCTTTCTTT	CASSQVGGANTEAFF
.	TRBV5-1	TRBJ2-2	.	TGCGCCAGCAGCTTGGCCACCGGGGGAGCAGGGGGACTCACCGGGGAGCTGTTTTTT	CASSLATGGAGGLTGELFF
.	TRBV2	TRBJ2-7	.	TGTGCCAGCAGTTTTCTCACTGCGGGCGAGCAGTACTTC	CASSFLTAGEQYF
.	TRBV18	TRBJ1-1	.	TGTGCCAGCTCACCACTAGGGACAATTGGGGACACTGAAGCTTTCTTT	CASSPLGTIGDTEAFF
TRBD1	TRBV15	TRBJ1-5	.	TGTGCCACCAGCAGAGATCGAGGGACAGGGCTTTATAGCAATCAGCCCCAGCATTTT	CATSRDRGTGLYSNQPQHF
TRBD2	TRBV10-3	TRBJ2-3	.	TGTGCCATCAGTGAGTCGACTAGCGGGGGGGAAGCAGATACGCAGTATTTT	CAISESTSGGEADTQYF
TRBD1	TRBV3-1/TRBV3-2	TRBJ2-7	.	TGTGCCAGCAGCCAAAATTCCGGGACAGGCTACGAGCAGTACTTC	CASSQNSGTGYEQYF
TRBD1	TRBV10-3	TRBJ2-1	.	TGTGCCATCAGTGAGCGTTCACAGGGGCAGACCTACAATGAGCAGTTCTTC	CAISERSQGQTYNEQFF
.	TRBV9	TRBJ1-5	.	TGTGCCAGCAGCGTAGGACAGGATAGCAATCAGCCCCAGCATTTT	CASSVGQDSNQPQHF
.	TRBV3-1/TRBV3-2	TRBJ2-7	.	TGTGCCAGCAGCCAAGATCAGGGGTTATCCTACGAGCAGTACTTC	CASSQDQGLSYEQYF
TRBD1	TRBV4-1	TRBJ1-1	.	TGCGCCAGCAGTCAGGGACAGGAAATTGGTGAAGCTTTCTTT	CASSQGQEIGEAFF
.	TRBV5-1	TRBJ2-7	.	TGCGCCAGCAGCTTGGGGCGGGACTACGAGCAGTACTTC	CASSLGRDYEQYF
.	TRBV3-1/TRBV3-2	TRBJ1-5	.	TGTGCCAGCAGCCAAGGGTCGCGGAGCAATCAGCCCCAGCATTTT	CASSQGSRSNQPQHF
TRBD2	TRBV19	TRBJ2-7	few	TGTGCCAGTAAACCGACTAGCGGCTCCTACGAGCAGTACTTC	CASKPTSGSYEQYF
.	TRBV3-1/TRBV3-2	TRBJ1-2	.	TGTGCCAGCAGCCAAACAGGCATTAACTATGGCTACACCTTC	CASSQTGINYGYTF
.	TRBV30	TRBJ2-1	.	TGTGCCTGGAGTCCGATACTCGGACTGGTGGACAATGAGCAGTTCTTC	CAWSPILGLVDNEQFF
.	TRBV4-2	TRBJ2-7	.	TGTGCCAGCAGCCAGAGTGACGGGTACGAGCAGTACTTC	CASSQSDGYEQYF
.	TRBV12-3/TRBV12-4	TRBJ1-3	.	TGTGCCAGCAGCACAACCTCTGGAAACACCATATATTTT	CASSTTSGNTIYF
TRBD2	TRBV14	TRBJ2-1	.	TGTGCCTCAAGGGGAGGGGTATGGGGGAATGAGCAGTTCTTC	CASRGGVWGNEQFF
TRBD1	TRBV5-1	TRBJ1-6	.	TGCGCCAGCAGCGAACGACAGGGGAGCTCCTATAATTCACCCCTCCACTTT	CASSERQGSSYNSPLHF
.	TRBV12-3/TRBV12-4	TRBJ1-4	.	TGTGCCAGCAGTTTAGGCGGTAATGAAAAACTGTTTTTT	CASSLGGNEKLFF
.	TRBV5-8	TRBJ2-3	once	TGTGCCAGCAGCTTGGGCAGAACAGATACGCAGTATTTT	CASSLGRTDTQYF
.	TRBV6-1	TRBJ2-7	few	TGTGCCAGCAGTGAAGCGTGGGGGCAACTATCCTACGAGCAGTACTTC	CASSEAWGQLSYEQYF
.	TRBV19	TRBJ1-5	.	TGTGCCAGTAGTTCCCGGACCCGGGGGAGCAATCAGCCCCAGCATTTT	CASSSRTRGSNQPQHF
.	TRBV27	TRBJ2-7	.	TGTGCCAGCAGTTTATGGCAGGGCGACGAGCAGTACTTC	CASSLWQGDEQYF
TRBD2	TRBV19	TRBJ2-3	.	TGTGCCAGTACGGTGGCTAGCGGGGTCGATACGCAGTATTTT	CASTVASGVDTQYF
TRBD1	TRBV5-5	TRBJ1-3	.	TGTGCCAGCAGCCAGGGACAGGGGACGGTTGGAAACACCATATATTTT	CASSQGQGTVGNTIYF
TRBD2	TRBV6-5	TRBJ2-2	few	TGTGCCAGCAGAGGGCTAGCGGGGTACACCGGGGAGCTGTTTTTT	CASRGLAGYTGELFF
.	TRBV20-1	TRBJ1-5	.	TGCAGTGCTAGTGGGGTATCGCAGGGCAATCAGCCCCAGCATTTT	CSASGVSQGNQPQHF
.	TRBV4-2	TRBJ1-1	.	TGTGCCAGCAGCCAAGGCAACAGGAGAAACACTGAAGCTTTCTTT	CASSQGNRRNTEAFF
.	TRBV29-1	TRBJ1-1	few	TGCAGCGTTGTCCCCTTTCCGGGACACCCGGCTGAAGCTTTCTTT	CSVVPFPGHPAEAFF
.	TRBV10-3	TRBJ1-2	.	TGTGCCATCAGTGATTCGGGGAGGAGTGGCTATGGCTACACCTTC	CAISDSGRSGYGYTF
TRBD2	TRBV11-2	TRBJ2-1	.	TGTGCCAGCAGCCAAGAAATAGCGGGGGCGGCAAATGAGCAGTTCTTC	CASSQEIAGAANEQFF